This T cell receptor beta chain was found in a study of preoperative IRX-2 immunotherapy in early breast cancer (dated by TCRdb to the late 2010s). The library was produced with the immunoSEQ multiplex PCR assay. In TCRdb, the immuneACCESS table is reduced to in-frame sequences with V and J assigned. These tables do not hold every clone; where another copy was compared, an unresolved V gene accounts for under half, and the others remain unexplained. The sample table records about 32,000 clones; around four fifths of these occur just once. The ten largest clones take up about 2.7% of the sample. The meaning of the sample's treatment or condition label: preoperative locoregional IRX-2 cytokine immunotherapy. The samples were obtained from a phase Ib study that tested preoperative, locoregional IRX-2 cytokine immunotherapy meant to prime immune responses. The donors were early-stage breast cancer patients who were given IRX-2 prior to surgery.

Taking its sample share into account, this clone is medium-sized (0.01 to 0.1%). Its antigen is still unknown. Base qualities are not at hand, and no much larger clone is one base apart. V is shortened by 3 bases, J by 2 bases, and the region joining them spans 11 bases. CDR1 LNHDA and CDR2 SQIVND were looked up in the germline V gene (reference sequence). There are 15 amino acids in the CDR3, from cysteine to phenylalanine inclusive. Only the CDR3 region is kept as DNA, spanning 45 bases read in frame from base 1. Sequenced material: lymph node tissue, taken from a patient treated with IRX-2 immunotherapy. The V and J genes are TRBV19 and TRBJ2-1; the best D guess is TRBD1, with 5 bases matching. The sequence was collected from a human donor with breast cancer. Read as DNA, the sequence is TGTGCCAGTAGTATTGGTGACAGAGCCTACAATGAGCAGTTCTTC. Its product reads: CASSIGDRAYNEQFF.